A selection of T cell receptor beta chains follows, all from one sample in a study of shared clonotypes between healthy human individuals. The repertoire was sequenced with immunoSEQ multiplex PCR; TCRdb's copy has only in-frame clones and lacks some. The repertoire holds 100,000 or so clones, with approximately 70% as singletons. The sample comprised memory CD8+ T cells sorted from blood. Source of these receptors: a woman under 40 in good health. CDR3s include the opening cysteine and the closing phenylalanine or tryptophan. D genes are given only for firm matches. Clone size is given for some rows only: seen once, a few or many times, or a class if the clone is expanded.

CDR3 protein,CDR3 DNA,V gene,J gene,D gene,clone size
CASSGQGAPDTQYF,TGTGCCAGCAGTGGACAGGGGGCGCCAGATACGCAGTATTTT,TRBV6-1,TRBJ2-3,TRBD1,medium-sized
CASSGWGGRASSYEQYF,TGTGCCAGCAGCGGATGGGGCGGGAGGGCCTCAAGTTACGAGCAGTACTTC,TRBV13,TRBJ2-7,TRBD2,once
CSVAREAGNEQFF,TGCAGCGTTGCACGGGAGGCGGGGAATGAGCAGTTCTTC,TRBV29-1,TRBJ2-1,TRBD2,many
CASTRTVQETQYF,TGTGCCAGCACAAGAACAGTCCAAGAGACCCAGTACTTC,TRBV2,TRBJ2-5,NA,NA
CASSETSDRDNYGYTF,TGCGCCAGCAGCGAAACTTCGGACAGGGATAACTATGGCTACACCTTC,TRBV4-1,TRBJ1-2,TRBD1,few
CASGKGETQYF,TGTGCCAGCGGGAAGGGAGAGACCCAGTACTTC,TRBV2,TRBJ2-5,NA,NA
CSVRANQETQYF,TGCAGCGTTAGAGCTAACCAAGAGACCCAGTACTTC,TRBV29-1,TRBJ2-5,NA,many
CASSLNRDTGELFF,TGTGCCAGCAGTCTTAACAGGGACACCGGGGAGCTGTTTTTT,TRBV6-4,TRBJ2-2,NA,NA
CASSQMPGELFF,TGCGCCAGCAGTCAAATGCCCGGGGAGCTGTTTTTT,TRBV5-1,TRBJ2-2,NA,few
CASSLRGIGEQYF,TGTGCCAGCAGCCTGCGAGGGATAGGGGAGCAGTACTTC,TRBV27,TRBJ2-7,NA,NA